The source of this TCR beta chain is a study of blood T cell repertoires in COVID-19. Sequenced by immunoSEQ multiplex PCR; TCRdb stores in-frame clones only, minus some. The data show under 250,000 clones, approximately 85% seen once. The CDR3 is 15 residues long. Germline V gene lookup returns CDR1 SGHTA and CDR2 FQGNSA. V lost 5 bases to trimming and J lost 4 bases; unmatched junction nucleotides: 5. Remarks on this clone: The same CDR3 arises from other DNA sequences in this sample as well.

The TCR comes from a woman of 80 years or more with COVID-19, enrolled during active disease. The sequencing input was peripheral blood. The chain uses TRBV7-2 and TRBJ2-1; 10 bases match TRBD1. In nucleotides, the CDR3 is TGTGCCAGCAGCCCGACAGGGGGCTCGTACAATGAGCAGTTCTTC. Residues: CASSPTGGSYNEQFF.